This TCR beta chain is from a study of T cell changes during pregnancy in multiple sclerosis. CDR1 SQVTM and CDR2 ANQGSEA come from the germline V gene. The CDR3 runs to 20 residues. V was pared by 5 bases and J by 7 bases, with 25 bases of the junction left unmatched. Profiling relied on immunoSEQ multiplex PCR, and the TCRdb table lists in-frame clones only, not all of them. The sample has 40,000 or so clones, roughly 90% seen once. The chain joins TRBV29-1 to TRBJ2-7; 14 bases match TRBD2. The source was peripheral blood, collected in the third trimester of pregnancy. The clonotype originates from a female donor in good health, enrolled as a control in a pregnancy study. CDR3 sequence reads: CSVRAARTSGRSAVVWEQYF. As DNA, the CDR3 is TGCAGCGTTAGAGCAGCTCGGACTAGCGGGAGGTCAGCCGTGGTATGGGAGCAGTACTTC.